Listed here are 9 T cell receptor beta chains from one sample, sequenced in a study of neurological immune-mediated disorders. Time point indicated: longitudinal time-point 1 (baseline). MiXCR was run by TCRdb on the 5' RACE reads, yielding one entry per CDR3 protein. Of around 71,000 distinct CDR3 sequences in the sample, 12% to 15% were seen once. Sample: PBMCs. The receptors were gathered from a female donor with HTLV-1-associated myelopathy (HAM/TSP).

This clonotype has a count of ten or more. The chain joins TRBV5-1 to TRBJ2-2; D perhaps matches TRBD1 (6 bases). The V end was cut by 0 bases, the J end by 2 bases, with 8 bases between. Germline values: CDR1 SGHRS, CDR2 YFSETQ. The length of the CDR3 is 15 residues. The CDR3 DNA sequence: TGCGCCAGCAGCTTGGGACAGGACAACACCGGGGAGCTGTTTTTT. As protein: CASSLGQDNTGELFF.

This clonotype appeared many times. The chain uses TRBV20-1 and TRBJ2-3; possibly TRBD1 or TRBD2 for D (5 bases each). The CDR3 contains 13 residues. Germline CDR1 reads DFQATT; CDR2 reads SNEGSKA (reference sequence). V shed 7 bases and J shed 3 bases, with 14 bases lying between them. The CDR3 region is CSGQKGRTDTQYF. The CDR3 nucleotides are TGCAGTGGTCAGAAGGGACGGACAGATACGCAGTATTTT.

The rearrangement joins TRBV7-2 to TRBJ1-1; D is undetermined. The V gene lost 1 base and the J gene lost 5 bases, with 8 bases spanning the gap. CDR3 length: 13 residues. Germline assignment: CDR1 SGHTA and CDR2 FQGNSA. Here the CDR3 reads CASSLVRRTEAFF. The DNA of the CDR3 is TGTGCCAGCAGCTTAGTCCGGCGAACTGAAGCTTTCTTT. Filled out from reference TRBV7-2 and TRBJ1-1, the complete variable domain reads GAGVSQSPSNKVTEKGKDVELRCDPISGHTALYWYRQSLGQGLEFLIYFQGNSAPDKSGLPSDRFSAERTGGSVSTLTIQRTQQEDSAVYLCASSLVRRTEAFFGQGTRLTVV.

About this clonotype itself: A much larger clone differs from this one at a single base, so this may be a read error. CDR3 coding DNA: TGCGCCAGCAGCTCGGAGGGGGCGAACACCGGGGAGCTGTTTTTT. Translation gives CASSSEGANTGELFF. The V call is TRBV5-1, the J call TRBJ2-2; D may match TRBD1 or TRBD2 (6 bases each). CDR1 and CDR2 from the germline V gene are SGHRS and YFSETQ. V lost 3 bases to trimming and J lost 0 bases, with 9 bases between them. The CDR3 length is 15 residues.

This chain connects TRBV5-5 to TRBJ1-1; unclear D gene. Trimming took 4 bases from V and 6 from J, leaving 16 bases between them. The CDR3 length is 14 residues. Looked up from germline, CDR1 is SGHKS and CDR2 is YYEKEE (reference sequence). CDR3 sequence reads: CASSPRPEGSEAFF. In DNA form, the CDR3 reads TGTGCCAGCAGCCCCCGACCGGAAGGCTCTGAAGCTTTCTTT.

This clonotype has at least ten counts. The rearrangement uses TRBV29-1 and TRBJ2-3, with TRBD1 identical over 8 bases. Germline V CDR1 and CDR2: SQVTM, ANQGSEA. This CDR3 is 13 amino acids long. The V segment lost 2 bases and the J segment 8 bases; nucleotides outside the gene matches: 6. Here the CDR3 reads CSVEPGGRGTQYF. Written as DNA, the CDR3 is TGCAGCGTTGAACCAGGGGGCAGGGGTACGCAGTATTTT.

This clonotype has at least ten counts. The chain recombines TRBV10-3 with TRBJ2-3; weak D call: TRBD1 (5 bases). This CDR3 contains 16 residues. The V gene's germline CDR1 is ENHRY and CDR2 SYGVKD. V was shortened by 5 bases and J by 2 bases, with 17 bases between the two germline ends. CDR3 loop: CAISTQGWGTTDTQYF. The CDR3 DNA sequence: TGTGCCATCAGTACGCAGGGATGGGGAACCACAGATACGCAGTATTTT.

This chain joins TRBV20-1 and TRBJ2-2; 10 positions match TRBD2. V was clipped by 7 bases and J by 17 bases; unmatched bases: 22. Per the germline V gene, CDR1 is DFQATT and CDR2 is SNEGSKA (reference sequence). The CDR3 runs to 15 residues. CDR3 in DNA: TGCAGTGTCGGTAGCGGGGGGCCTTCCCCGGGGAGATGTTTTTTT. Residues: CSVGSGGPSPGRCFF.

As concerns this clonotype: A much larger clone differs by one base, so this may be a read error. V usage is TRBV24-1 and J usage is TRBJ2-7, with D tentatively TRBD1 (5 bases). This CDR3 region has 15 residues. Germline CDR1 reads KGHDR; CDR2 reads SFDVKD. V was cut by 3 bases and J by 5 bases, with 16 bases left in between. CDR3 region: CATSDARGYRNEQYF. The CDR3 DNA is TGTGCCACCAGTGATGCAAGGGGATACCGGAACGAGCAGTACTTC.